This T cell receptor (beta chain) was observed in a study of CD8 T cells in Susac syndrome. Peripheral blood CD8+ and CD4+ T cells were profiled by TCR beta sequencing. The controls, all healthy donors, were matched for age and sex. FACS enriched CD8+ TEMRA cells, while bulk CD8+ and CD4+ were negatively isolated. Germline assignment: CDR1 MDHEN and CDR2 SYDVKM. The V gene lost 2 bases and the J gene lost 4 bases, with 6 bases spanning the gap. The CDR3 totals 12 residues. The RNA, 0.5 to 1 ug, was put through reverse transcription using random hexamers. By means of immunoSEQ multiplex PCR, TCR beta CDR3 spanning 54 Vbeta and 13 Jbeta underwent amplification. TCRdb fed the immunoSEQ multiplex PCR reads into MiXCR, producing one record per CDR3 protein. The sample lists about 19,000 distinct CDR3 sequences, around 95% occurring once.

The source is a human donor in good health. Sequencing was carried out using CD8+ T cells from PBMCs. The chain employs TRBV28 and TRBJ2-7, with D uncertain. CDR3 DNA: TGTGCCAGCAGTTTAGGACGGTACGAGCAGTACTTC. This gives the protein CASSLGRYEQYF.